The rows below give T cell receptor beta chains drawn from one sample of a study of blood T cell repertoires in COVID-19. TCRdb's table, derived via immunoSEQ multiplex PCR, lists solely in-frame clones and lacks some. The sample consists of approximately 250,000 clones, 85% of them appearing once. The sample consisted of PBMCs or T cells enriched from blood (not recorded which). These receptors originate from a woman aged 50 to 60 with acute COVID-19. Each CDR3 is given with its conserved first and last residue. D genes are given only for firm matches. Only some rows state a clone size, as once, few, many or a class for expanded clones.

CDR3aa | CDR3nt | abundance | len | v_gene | d_gene | j_gene
CASRRSSRGPGLAGGGTDTQYF | TGTGCCAGCAGAAGGAGCTCCAGAGGTCCGGGACTAGCGGGGGGCGGCACAGATACGCAGTATTTT | NA | 22 | TRBV2 | TRBD2 | TRBJ2-3
CASGQGAIGELFF | TGTGCCAGCGGACAGGGGGCGATCGGGGAGCTGTTTTTT | many | 13 | TRBV19 | TRBD1 | TRBJ2-2
CASSTDRLHTEAFF | TGTGCCAGCAGTACGGACAGACTACACACTGAAGCTTTCTTT | NA | 14 | TRBV27 | NA | TRBJ1-1
CASSVQGWPEAFF | TGTGCCAGCAGTGTTCAGGGTTGGCCTGAAGCTTTCTTT | once | 13 | TRBV25-1 | NA | TRBJ1-1
CALTGEANEKLFF | TGTGCCTTGACAGGGGAAGCTAATGAAAAACTGTTTTTT | NA | 13 | TRBV30 | TRBD1 | TRBJ1-4
CASSPEVGVPGYEQFF | TGTGCCAGCAGCCCAGAAGTCGGGGTTCCAGGTTACGAGCAGTTCTTC | NA | 16 | TRBV7-6 | NA | TRBJ2-1
CASGGLRGGPETQYF | TGTGCCAGCGGGGGGTTAAGGGGAGGCCCAGAGACCCAGTACTTC | once | 15 | TRBV6-5 | NA | TRBJ2-5
CAWSLGGAGNSPLHF | TGTGCCTGGAGCCTCGGGGGGGCTGGTAATTCACCCCTCCACTTT | NA | 15 | TRBV30 | NA | TRBJ1-6
CASTLDRLRNQPQHF | TGTGCCAGCACCCTGGACAGGCTGCGCAATCAGCCCCAGCATTTT | NA | 15 | TRBV6-5 | TRBD1 | TRBJ1-5
CASSLGTGVPSTEAFF | TGCGCCAGCAGCTTGGGGACAGGGGTCCCCAGCACTGAAGCTTTCTTT | NA | 16 | TRBV5-1 | TRBD1 | TRBJ1-1
CASSLEFGYRAVNSPLHF | TGTGCCAGCAGCTTAGAATTCGGATACAGGGCTGTAAATTCACCCCTCCACTTT | NA | 18 | TRBV11-2 | NA | TRBJ1-6
CASSGRPGQVQNTEAFF | TGTGCCAGCAGCGGCCGTCCGGGACAGGTGCAGAACACTGAAGCTTTCTTT | NA | 17 | TRBV3-1/TRBV3-2 | TRBD1 | TRBJ1-1
CASSLGHENTEAFF | TGTGCCAGCAGCTTAGGACACGAGAACACTGAAGCTTTCTTT | NA | 14 | TRBV7-2 | NA | TRBJ1-1
CASSIRASNQPQHF | TGTGCCAGTAGTATCAGGGCTAGCAATCAGCCCCAGCATTTT | NA | 14 | TRBV19 | NA | TRBJ1-5
CASSYSSRGQSSYEQYF | TGTGCCAGCAGTTACTCGAGTCGGGGACAGAGCTCCTACGAGCAGTACTTC | NA | 17 | TRBV6-2/TRBV6-3 | TRBD1 | TRBJ2-7
CASSLGGQADNSNQPQHF | TGTGCCAGCAGCTTAGGGGGACAGGCGGATAATAGCAATCAGCCCCAGCATTTT | NA | 18 | TRBV7-2 | TRBD1 | TRBJ1-5
CASSIPWTSSQPGTQYF | TGTGCCAGTAGTATTCCCTGGACATCCTCACAACCGGGGACCCAGTACTTC | NA | 17 | TRBV19 | NA | TRBJ2-5
CASSFRGEVQPQHF | TGTGCCAGCAGCTTCCGCGGGGAGGTCCAGCCCCAGCATTTT | NA | 14 | TRBV9 | NA | TRBJ1-5
CASSPTGGSANTEAFF | TGTGCCAGCAGCCCGACAGGAGGAAGCGCGAACACTGAAGCTTTCTTT | NA | 16 | TRBV7-3 | NA | TRBJ1-1
CASSLDLAGTGRRGGYTF | TGTGCCAGCAGCTTAGATCTCGCGGGGACAGGCCGGCGGGGTGGCTACACCTTC | few | 18 | TRBV11-2 | TRBD1 | TRBJ1-2
CASSSSTGINEKLFF | TGTGCCAGCAGCTCGTCGACAGGGATTAATGAAAAACTGTTTTTT | NA | 15 | TRBV7-2 | TRBD1 | TRBJ1-4
CASSYWGQGIYNEQFF | TGTGCCAGCAGTTACTGGGGACAGGGGATCTACAATGAGCAGTTCTTC | NA | 16 | TRBV6-5 | TRBD1 | TRBJ2-1
CASSQVEGSTDTQYF | TGTGCCAGCAGCCAAGTCGAGGGTAGCACAGATACGCAGTATTTT | few | 15 | TRBV4-2 | NA | TRBJ2-3
CAISDSGGGTEAFF | TGTGCCATCAGTGATTCGGGGGGAGGTACTGAAGCTTTCTTT | NA | 14 | TRBV10-3 | NA | TRBJ1-1
CASSINSYYNEQFF | TGTGCCAGTAGTATAAACTCCTACTACAATGAGCAGTTCTTC | NA | 14 | TRBV19 | NA | TRBJ2-1
CASSQDALGGKKNTDTQYF | TGTGCCAGCAGCCAAGACGCCTTAGGGGGAAAGAAAAACACAGATACGCAGTATTTT | NA | 19 | TRBV3-1/TRBV3-2 | NA | TRBJ2-3
CASSLAEWQGVSYEQYF | TGCGCCAGCAGCTTGGCCGAGTGGCAGGGGGTCTCCTACGAGCAGTACTTC | NA | 17 | TRBV5-1 | TRBD1 | TRBJ2-7